This T cell receptor beta chain was observed in a study of blood T cell repertoires in COVID-19. TCRdb keeps only in-frame clones here, not all; method: immunoSEQ multiplex PCR. This table has about 120,000 clones, roughly 74% appearing once. The CDR3 runs to 14 residues. CDR1 is GTSNPN, CDR2 SVGIG, per germline (reference sequence). V was trimmed by 1 base and J by 8 bases, leaving 15 bases between them. The clonotype was recovered from a man aged 55 to 70 with acute or convalescent COVID-19. Specimen: peripheral blood. The chain is built from TRBV30 and TRBJ2-1; maybe TRBD1 (6 bases). As DNA, the CDR3 is TGTGCCTGGAGTGGGGGGACAATTACCTATGAGCAGTTCTTC. It yields the protein CAWSGGTITYEQFF. Variable domain in full (rest from reference TRBV30 and TRBJ2-1): SQTIHQWPATLVQPVGSPLSLECTVEGTSNPNLYWYRQAAGRGLQLLFYSVGIGQISSEVPQNLSASRPQDRQFILSSKKLLLSDSGFYLCAWSGGTITYEQFFGPGTRLTVL.